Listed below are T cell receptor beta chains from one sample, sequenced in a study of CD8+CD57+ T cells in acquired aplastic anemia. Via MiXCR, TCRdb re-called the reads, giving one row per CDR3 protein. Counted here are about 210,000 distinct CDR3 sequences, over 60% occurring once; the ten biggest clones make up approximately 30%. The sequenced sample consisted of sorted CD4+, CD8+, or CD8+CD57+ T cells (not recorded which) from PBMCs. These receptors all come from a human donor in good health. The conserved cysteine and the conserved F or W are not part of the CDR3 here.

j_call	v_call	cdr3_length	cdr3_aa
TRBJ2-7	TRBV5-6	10	ASSSQFDEQY
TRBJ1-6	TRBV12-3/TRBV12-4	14	ASSGNRGGGRSPLH
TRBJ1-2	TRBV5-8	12	ASSQLGSNYGYT
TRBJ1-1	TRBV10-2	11	ASIGRMNTEAF
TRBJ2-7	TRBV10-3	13	AISESKAGSYEQY
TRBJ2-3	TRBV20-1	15	SAPGGGDRVIPDTQY
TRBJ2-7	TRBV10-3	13	AISEVSGSSYEQY
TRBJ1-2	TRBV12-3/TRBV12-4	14	ASSGLGQGPNYGYT
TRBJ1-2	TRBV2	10	ASTDRAYGYT
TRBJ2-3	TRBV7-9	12	ASSPDRVSDTQY
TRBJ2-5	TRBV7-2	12	ASSIGGGPETQY
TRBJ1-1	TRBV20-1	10	SATPQGTEAF
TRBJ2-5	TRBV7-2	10	ASSRVKETQY
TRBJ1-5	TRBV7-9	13	ASSPLQGGNQPQH
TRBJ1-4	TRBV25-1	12	ASREQGPNEKLF
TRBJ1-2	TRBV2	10	ASSDRVYGYT
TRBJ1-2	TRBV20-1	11	SAVDRVRYGYT
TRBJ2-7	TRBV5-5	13	ASSSFELSSYEQY
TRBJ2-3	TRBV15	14	ATSRDEAGARDTQY
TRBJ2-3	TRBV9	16	ASSSVGLTSVSTDTQY
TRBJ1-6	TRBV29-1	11	SVADSGPGPLH
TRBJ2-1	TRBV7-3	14	ASSSMTSLTTNEQF
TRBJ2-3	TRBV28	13	AGSISGSETDTQY
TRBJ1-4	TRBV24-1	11	ATSDWISEKLF
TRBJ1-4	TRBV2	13	ASSEVAGINEKLF
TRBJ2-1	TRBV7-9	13	ASSDGEGMYNEQF
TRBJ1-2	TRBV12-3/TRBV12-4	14	ASSPHGGHANYGYT
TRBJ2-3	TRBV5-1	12	ASSGGSTEDTQY
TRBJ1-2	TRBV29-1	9	SVEGQGGYT
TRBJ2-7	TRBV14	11	ASSPPHGYEQY
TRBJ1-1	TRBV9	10	ASKGANTEAF
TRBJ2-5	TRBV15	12	ATSRGGGTETQY
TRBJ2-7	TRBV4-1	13	ASSQVPGTPYEQY
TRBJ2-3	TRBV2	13	ASSVEALSTDTQY
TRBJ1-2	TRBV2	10	ASSEQGFGYT
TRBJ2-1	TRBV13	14	ASSLAGKISYNEQF
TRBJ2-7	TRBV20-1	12	SARGDRESYEQY
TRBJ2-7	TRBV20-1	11	SAMGQGNYEQY
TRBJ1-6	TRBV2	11	ASTSGGNSPLH
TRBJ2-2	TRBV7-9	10	ASSLDPWELF
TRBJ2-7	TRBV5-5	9	ASSPGGEQY
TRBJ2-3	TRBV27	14	ASSLSIQRSTDTQY
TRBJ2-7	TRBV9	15	ASSVARDSANTGELY
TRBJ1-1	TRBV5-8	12	ASSLGVWGTEAF
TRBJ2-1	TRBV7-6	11	ASSPSRDNRKF
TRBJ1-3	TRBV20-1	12	SARWLQLGNTIY
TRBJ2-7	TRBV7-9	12	ASSRDGIFDEQY
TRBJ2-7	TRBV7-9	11	ASSGGTPSEQY
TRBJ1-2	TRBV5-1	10	ASSPDSYGYT
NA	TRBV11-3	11	ASSLGLENIQY
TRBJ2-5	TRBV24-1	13	ATSDSRVGQETQY